These 23 T cell receptor beta chains came from one sample sequenced in a study of a mutant IDH1 vaccine in newly diagnosed glioma. Time point noted: baseline, week 1 (first vaccination visit). Treatment in this sample: pre-vaccination baseline after standard-of-care therapy. Using immunoSEQ multiplex PCR, the repertoire was profiled, and TCRdb retains in-frame clones only, with some absent. This table holds about 16,000 clones, roughly 95% found once. Specimen: peripheral blood mononuclear cells (PBMCs), collected from a glioma patient treated with radiotherapy, temozolomide or both. Receptors were obtained from a woman aged 18 to 35 with glioma. Some clones in this sample may be carry-over from other donors' samples.

The rearrangement links TRBV11-2 to TRBJ2-3; D may be TRBD1 or TRBD2 (6 bases each). Germline lookup yields CDR1 SGHAT and CDR2 FQNNGV. V was trimmed by 1 base and J by 8 bases, leaving 16 bases between them. This CDR3 region has 15 residues. This CDR3 is CASSLGDTGAGTQYF. CDR3 sequence (DNA): TGTGCCAGCAGCTTAGGGGATACGGGGGCCGGTACGCAGTATTTT. The entire variable domain, with the rest obtained from reference TRBV11-2 and TRBJ2-3, is as follows: EAGVAQSPRYKIIEKRQSVAFWCNPISGHATLYWYQQILGQGPKLLIQFQNNGVVDDSQLPKDRFSAERLKGVDSTLKIQPAKLEDSAVYLCASSLGDTGAGTQYFGPGTRLTVL.

The chain uses TRBV4-2 and TRBJ1-5, with 9 bases aligning to TRBD1. The germline CDR1 and CDR2 sequences are LGHNA and YNFKEQ. Losses at the gene ends were 3 bases for V and 1 base for J; bases not matched to a gene: 10. CDR3 length equals 18 residues. The CDR3 coding sequence is TGTGCCAGCAGCCATAGAGGTACAGGGGGCTCCAGCAATCAGCCCCAGCATTTT. The encoded protein is CASSHRGTGGSSNQPQHF.

The chain uses TRBV11-3 and TRBJ2-4; D unresolved. The CDR3 length is 13 residues. Trimming left V 1 base short and J 3 bases short, with 4 bases between. Per germline, CDR1 SGHNT and CDR2 YENEEA. CDR3 DNA sequence: TGTGCCAGCAGCTTAGGAGGCAAAAACATTCAGTACTTC. It specifies CASSLGGKNIQYF. Combining the CDR3 with reference TRBV11-3 and TRBJ2-4 gives the whole variable domain EAGVVQSPRYKIIEKKQPVAFWCNPISGHNTLYWYLQNLGQGPELLIRYENEEAVDDSQLPKDRFSAERLKGVDSTLKIQPAELGDSAVYLCASSLGGKNIQYFGAGTRLSVL.

The chain couples TRBV19 to TRBJ2-2; 11 bases match TRBD2. This CDR3 comprises 18 residues. Germline V gives CDR1 LNHDA, CDR2 SQIVND (reference sequence). V lost 7 bases, J lost 3 bases, and 13 bases stayed unmatched. The CDR3 DNA sequence: TGTGCCAGTATTAGGGGGGCTAGCGGGGGGCCCGACACCGGGGAGCTGTTTTTT. Amino acid sequence: CASIRGASGGPDTGELFF.

This clone appeared once. Here the CDR3 reads CASSEQGSEQYF. DNA for the CDR3: TGTGCCAGTAGTGAACAGGGTTCCGAGCAGTACTTC. The rearrangement joins TRBV19 to TRBJ2-7, with a weak D call TRBD1 (6 bases). V was shortened by 5 bases and J by 6 bases, with 11 bases between the two germline ends. Germline-derived CDR1 and CDR2 are LNHDA and SQIVND (reference sequence). The CDR3 sequence is 12 residues long.

This clone was found once. The chain combines TRBV30 with TRBJ1-6, with 8 bases that match TRBD1. Per germline, CDR1 GTSNPN and CDR2 SVGIG (reference sequence). The CDR3 sequence is 14 residues long. V dropped 5 bases and J dropped 8; count of bases not matched to a gene: 8. CDR3 loop: CAWATGVLDSPLHF. CDR3 DNA sequence: TGTGCCTGGGCGACAGGGGTTCTCGATTCACCCCTCCACTTT. The full variable domain, with the rest looked up from reference TRBV30 and TRBJ1-6, is SQTIHQWPATLVQPVGSPLSLECTVEGTSNPNLYWYRQAAGRGLQLLFYSVGIGQISSEVPQNLSASRPQDRQFILSSKKLLLSDSGFYLCAWATGVLDSPLHFGNGTRLTVT.

The chain employs TRBV7-3 and TRBJ1-2; D is unclear. There are 13 residues in the CDR3. The germline CDR1 and CDR2 sequences are SGHTA and FQGTGA. Between the trimmed V and J ends, which lost 3 bases and 3 bases, there was a span of 8 bases. The CDR3 here is CASSLGGDYGYTF. The DNA of the CDR3 is TGTGCCAGCAGCTTGGGCGGAGACTATGGCTACACCTTC.

The chain couples TRBV6-6 to TRBJ1-3; tentative D call: TRBD1 (5 bases). This CDR3 has 14 residues. The germline V and J ends were trimmed by 7 bases and 4 bases, with 14 bases remaining between them. Germline CDR1 MNHNY, CDR2 SVGAGI (reference sequence). This CDR3 reads CASTNGGSGNTIYF. DNA for the CDR3: TGTGCCAGCACCAACGGGGGGTCGGGAAACACCATATATTTT.

The V and J genes are TRBV29-1 and TRBJ2-3; D is undetermined. In germline, CDR1 is SQVTM, CDR2 ANQGSEA. The CDR3 contains 14 residues. V lost 8 bases, J lost 4 bases, and 19 bases lay in between. CDR3 protein: CSSKGRVGADTQYF. The CDR3 DNA reads TGCAGCTCAAAAGGAAGGGTAGGTGCAGATACGCAGTATTTT.

The V and J genes are TRBV11-2 and TRBJ2-7; D tentatively reads TRBD1 or TRBD2 (5 bases each). V lost 5 bases and J lost 2, with 19 bases in between. The length of the CDR3 is 16 residues. Germline CDR1 reads SGHAT; CDR2 reads FQNNGV. The CDR3 here is CASSGGRQGYTYEQYF. The CDR3 DNA is TGTGCCAGCAGCGGAGGCCGCCAGGGATACACCTACGAGCAGTACTTC.

The rearrangement links TRBV7-2 to TRBJ2-7; 9 bases are shared with TRBD1. V gave up 5 bases and J gave up 3 bases; unmatched junction bases: 8. The CDR3 extends over 15 amino acids. CDR1 SGHTA and CDR2 FQGNSA come from the germline V gene. In nucleotides, the CDR3 is TGTGCCAGCAGCCCCATACAGGGGGCAGACTACGAGCAGTACTTC. Its protein product is CASSPIQGADYEQYF.

The chain uses TRBV7-9 and TRBJ2-7; D is possibly TRBD2 (6 bases). Germline loops: CDR1 SEHNR, CDR2 FQNEAQ (reference sequence). CDR3 length: 15 residues. Trimming left V 5 bases short and J 0 bases short, with 14 bases between. DNA for the CDR3: TGTGCCAGCAGCCATACGGGAGCCTACTCCTACGAGCAGTACTTC. Translated: CASSHTGAYSYEQYF.

The sample holds one count of this clone. J is TRBJ1-4 and V is TRBV19, with D possibly TRBD1 on 5 matching bases. CDR3 length equals 15 residues. The V gene's germline CDR1 is LNHDA and CDR2 SQIVND (reference sequence). Trimming took 5 bases from V and 5 from J, leaving 15 bases between them. This chain's CDR3 is CASSPLLRGNEKLFF. The CDR3 DNA follows: TGTGCCAGTAGTCCGCTGCTCCGGGGCAATGAAAAACTGTTTTTT.

V and J are TRBV29-1 and TRBJ2-3; D unclear. The ends were cut back, 0 bases at V and 8 bases at J, with 0 bases in the middle. CDR1 and CDR2 from the germline V gene are SQVTM and ANQGSEA. CDR3 length equals 9 residues. CDR3 region: CSVEDTQYF. The CDR3 region has the DNA TGCAGCGTTGAAGATACGCAGTATTTT.

This chain links TRBV7-3 with TRBJ2-7; possibly TRBD2 for D (6 bases). This CDR3 has 13 residues. V gave up 3 bases and J gave up 3 bases, with 9 bases separating them. Germline values: CDR1 SGHTA, CDR2 FQGTGA. The CDR3 is CASSFGSGYEQYF. As DNA, the CDR3 is TGTGCCAGCAGCTTTGGTAGCGGCTACGAGCAGTACTTC.

Only one count was recorded for this clone. The chain uses TRBV4-3 and TRBJ2-1; D possibly corresponds to TRBD2 (6 bases). Trimming shortened V by 0 bases and J by 4 bases, and 10 bases separated the two germline ends. Per germline, CDR1 LGHNA and CDR2 YSLEER. This CDR3 contains 15 residues. The CDR3 region is CASSQELAAYNEQFF. In DNA form, the CDR3 reads TGCGCCAGCAGCCAAGAACTAGCCGCTTACAATGAGCAGTTCTTC.

The gene calls are TRBV5-5 and TRBJ2-7; no reliable D call. V lost 0 bases, J lost 3 bases, and 7 bases lay in between. The CDR3 covers 13 residues. Germline CDR1 and CDR2: SGHKS and YYEKEE (reference sequence). The CDR3 DNA sequence: TGTGCCAGCAGCTTGGAGACCCTCTACGAGCAGTACTTC. Translation gives CASSLETLYEQYF.

V and J are TRBV27 and TRBJ2-7; D is uncertain. Germline-derived CDR1 and CDR2 are MNHEY and SMNVEV (reference sequence). CDR3 length: 13 residues. V gave up 7 bases and J gave up 3 bases, with 13 bases separating them. The DNA of the CDR3 is TGTGCCAGCATGGTGCCAGAGGACTACGAGCAGTACTTC. Protein sequence: CASMVPEDYEQYF.

The chain couples TRBV6-1 to TRBJ1-5, with TRBD1 identical over 7 bases. CDR1 MNHNS and CDR2 SASEGT come from the germline V gene. The CDR3 totals 13 residues. The ends lost 5 bases at V and 7 bases at J; junction bases unmatched: 5. The chain's CDR3 is CASSQTGYQPQHF. Written as DNA, the CDR3 is TGTGCCAGCAGTCAGACAGGGTACCAGCCCCAGCATTTT.

The V call is TRBV2, the J call TRBJ2-7; D is perhaps TRBD2 (7 bases). This CDR3 has 16 residues. Germline CDR1 SNHLY, CDR2 FYNNEI. Trimming stripped 5 bases from V and 0 bases from J, with 17 bases between. CDR3: CASSPGGQKSSYEQYF. The CDR3 DNA reads TGTGCCAGCAGTCCCGGGGGGCAGAAGAGCTCCTACGAGCAGTACTTC.

The V gene is TRBV5-4, the J gene TRBJ2-3; the D is unclear. V lost 0 bases, J lost 1 base, and 12 bases lay in between. The length of the CDR3 is 16 residues. Germline V gene lookup returns CDR1 SGHNT and CDR2 YYREEE (reference sequence). CDR3 nucleotides: TGTGCCAGCAGCTTGGCGCTCCTACAAGGCACAGATACGCAGTATTTT. This sequence encodes CASSLALLQGTDTQYF.

The table lists this clone with a few counts. J is TRBJ1-2 and V is TRBV2; 8 bases line up with TRBD1. The CDR3 loop spans 15 amino acids. The germline V gene has CDR1 SNHLY and CDR2 FYNNEI. The junction had 12 bases not matched to a gene; V was cut back by 6 bases and J by 6 bases. Here the CDR3 reads CASRDRDLIGDGYTF. The CDR3 region has the DNA TGTGCCAGCAGGGACAGGGACTTAATCGGGGATGGCTACACCTTC.

This clone is labeled as medium-sized. The chain is built from TRBV5-1 and TRBJ1-2; no definite D call. Trimming took 0 bases from V and 8 from J, leaving 17 bases between them. CDR1 and CDR2 (germline): SGHRS, YFSETQ. The CDR3 totals 15 residues. The CDR3 coding sequence is TGCGCCAGCAGCTTGGCCCTTGGGAGGAGAGCCGGCTACACCTTC. Its protein product is CASSLALGRRAGYTF.